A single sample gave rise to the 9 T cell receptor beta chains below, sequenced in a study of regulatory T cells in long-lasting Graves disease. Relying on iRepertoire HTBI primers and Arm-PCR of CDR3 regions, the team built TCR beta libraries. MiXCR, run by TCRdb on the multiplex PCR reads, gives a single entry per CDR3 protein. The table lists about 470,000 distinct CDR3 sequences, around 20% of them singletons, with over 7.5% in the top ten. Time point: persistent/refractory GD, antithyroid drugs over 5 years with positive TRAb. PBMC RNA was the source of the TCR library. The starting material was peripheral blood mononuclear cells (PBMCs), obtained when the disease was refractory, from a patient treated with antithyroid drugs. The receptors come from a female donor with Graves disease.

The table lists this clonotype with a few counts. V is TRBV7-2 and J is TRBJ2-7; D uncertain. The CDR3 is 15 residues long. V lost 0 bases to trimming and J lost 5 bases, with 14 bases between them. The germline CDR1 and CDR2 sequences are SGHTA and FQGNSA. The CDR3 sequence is CASSLAGQSLNEQYF. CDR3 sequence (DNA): TGTGCCAGCAGCTTAGCAGGGCAATCCCTGAACGAGCAGTACTTC.

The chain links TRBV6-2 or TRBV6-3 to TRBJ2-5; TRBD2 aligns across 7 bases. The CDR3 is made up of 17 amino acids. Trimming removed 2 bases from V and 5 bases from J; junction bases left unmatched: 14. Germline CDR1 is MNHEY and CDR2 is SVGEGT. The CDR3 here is CASSYANGRTSGETQYF. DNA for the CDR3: TGTGCCAGCAGTTACGCTAACGGGAGGACCAGCGGGGAGACCCAGTACTTC.

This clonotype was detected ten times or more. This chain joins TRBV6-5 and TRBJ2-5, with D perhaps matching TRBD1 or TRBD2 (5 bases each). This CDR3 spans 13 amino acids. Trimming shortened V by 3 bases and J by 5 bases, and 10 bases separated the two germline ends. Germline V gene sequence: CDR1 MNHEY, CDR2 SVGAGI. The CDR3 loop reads CASSYGGRETQYF. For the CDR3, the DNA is TGTGCCAGCAGTTATGGGGGTAGGGAGACCCAGTACTTC.

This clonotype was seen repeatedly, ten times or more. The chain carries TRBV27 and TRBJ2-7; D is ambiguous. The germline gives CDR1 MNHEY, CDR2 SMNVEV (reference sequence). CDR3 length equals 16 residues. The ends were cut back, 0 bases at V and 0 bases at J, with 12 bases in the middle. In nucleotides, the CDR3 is TGTGCCAGCAGTTTATCGTGGGCGCGGAGCTCCTACGAGCAGTACTTC. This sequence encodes CASSLSWARSSYEQYF.

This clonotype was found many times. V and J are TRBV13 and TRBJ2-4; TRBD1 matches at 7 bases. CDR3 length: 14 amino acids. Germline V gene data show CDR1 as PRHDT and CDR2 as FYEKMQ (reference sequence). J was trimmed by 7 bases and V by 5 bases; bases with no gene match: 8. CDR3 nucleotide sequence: TGTGCCAGCAGCGAGACGACAGGGACGAACATTCAGTACTTC. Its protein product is CASSETTGTNIQYF. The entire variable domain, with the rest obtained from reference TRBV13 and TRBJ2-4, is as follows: AAGVIQSPRHLIKEKRETATLKCYPIPRHDTVYWYQQGPGQDPQFLISFYEKMQSDKGSIPDRFSAQQFSDYHSELNMSSLELGDSALYFCASSETTGTNIQYFGAGTRLSVL.

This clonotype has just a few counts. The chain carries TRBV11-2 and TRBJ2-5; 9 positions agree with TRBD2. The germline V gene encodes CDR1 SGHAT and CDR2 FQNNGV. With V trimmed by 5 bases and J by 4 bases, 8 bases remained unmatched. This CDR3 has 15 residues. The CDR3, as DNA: TGTGCCAGCAGCAGAATAGCGGGAGTTCCAGAGACCCAGTACTTC. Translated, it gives CASSRIAGVPETQYF.

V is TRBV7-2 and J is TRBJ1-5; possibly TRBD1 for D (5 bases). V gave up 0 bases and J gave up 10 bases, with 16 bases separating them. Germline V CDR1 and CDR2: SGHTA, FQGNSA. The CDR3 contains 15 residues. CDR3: CASSLAGRADYPQHF. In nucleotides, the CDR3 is TGTGCCAGCAGCTTAGCCGGCAGGGCCGATTACCCCCAGCATTTT.

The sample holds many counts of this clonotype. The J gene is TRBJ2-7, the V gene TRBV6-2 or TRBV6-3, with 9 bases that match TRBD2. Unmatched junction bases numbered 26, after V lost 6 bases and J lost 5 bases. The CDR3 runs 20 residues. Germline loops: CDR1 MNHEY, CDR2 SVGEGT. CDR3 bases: TGTGCCAGCAGGAAGCAGGAGGGGCTAGCGGGGAACCCGATCTTCCACGAGCAGTACTTC. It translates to CASRKQEGLAGNPIFHEQYF.

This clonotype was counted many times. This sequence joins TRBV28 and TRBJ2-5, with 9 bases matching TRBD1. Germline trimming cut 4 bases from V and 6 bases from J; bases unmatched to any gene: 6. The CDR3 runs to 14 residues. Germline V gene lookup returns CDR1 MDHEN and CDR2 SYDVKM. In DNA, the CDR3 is TGTGCCAGCAGTTGGACAGGGGCAGGGAAGACCCAGTACTTC. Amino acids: CASSWTGAGKTQYF.